This entry lists 25 T cell receptor beta chains sequenced from one sample in a study of T-cell reconstitution after alpha-beta-depleted transplantation in children. It was with unique molecular identifiers that the TCRbeta library was prepared. In TCRdb, the PCR reads were re-called with MiXCR into one record per CDR3 protein. The table records about 500,000 distinct CDR3 sequences, approximately 29% of them present only once. Source: PBMCs from the stem cell graft donor, taken from the stem cell graft. All receptors come from a human donor who donated a stem cell graft to a child with aplastic anemia.

This rearrangement joins TRBV19 to TRBJ2-3; unclear D gene. Germline V gives CDR1 LNHDA, CDR2 SQIVND (reference sequence). This CDR3 comprises 16 residues. The germline V and J ends were trimmed by 5 bases and 2 bases, with 17 bases remaining between them. CDR3 protein: CASSFGTNRLTDTQYF. The CDR3 nucleotides read TGTGCCAGTAGTTTCGGCACTAATCGTCTCACAGATACGCAGTATTTT.

The genes are TRBV3-1 and TRBJ2-3; 11 bases line up with TRBD2. There are 17 residues in the CDR3. Germline V lookup: CDR1 LGHDT, CDR2 YNNKEL (reference sequence). V was pared by 4 bases and J by 0 bases, with 6 bases of the junction left unmatched. The CDR3 region has the DNA TGTGCCAGCAGCCCAGGGACTAGCGGAGTTAGCACAGATACGCAGTATTTT. This encodes CASSPGTSGVSTDTQYF.

This clonotype has just a few counts. V is TRBV30 and J is TRBJ1-1; D call uncertain. The CDR3 consists of 11 residues. Germline CDR1 reads GTSNPN; CDR2 reads SVGIG (reference sequence). V lost 0 bases to trimming and J lost 11 bases, with 10 bases between them. For the CDR3, the DNA is TGTGCCTGGAGTGTAAGGCAGATGGCTTTCTTT. As protein: CAWSVRQMAFF.

This chain links TRBV25-1 with TRBJ1-6, with D maybe TRBD1 (6 bases). The germline V gene has CDR1 MGHDK and CDR2 SYGVNS. This CDR3 has 13 amino acids. V was clipped by 2 bases and J by 10 bases, with 9 bases between them. CDR3 protein: CASSELGGSPLHF. The DNA of the CDR3 is TGTGCCAGCAGTGAACTAGGGGGGTCACCCCTCCACTTT.

This clonotype was seen only a few times. This chain uses TRBV6-2 or TRBV6-3 with TRBJ2-2, with no clear D. Germline V gives CDR1 MNHEY, CDR2 SVGEGT. This CDR3 comprises 14 residues. V was trimmed by 1 base and J by 6 bases, leaving 9 bases between them. The CDR3 sequence: CASSYYYESGELFF. Here the CDR3 DNA reads TGTGCCAGCAGTTACTACTATGAATCCGGGGAGCTGTTTTTT.

J is TRBJ2-7 and V is TRBV20-1; TRBD2 matches at 8 bases. With 3 bases clipped from V and 5 bases from J, the junction kept 9 bases outside the gene matches. CDR3 length: 14 amino acids. CDR1 and CDR2 (germline): DFQATT, SNEGSKA (reference sequence). CDR3 region: CSARASGLGHEQYF. As DNA, the CDR3 is TGCAGTGCTAGGGCTAGCGGGTTGGGTCACGAGCAGTACTTC.

V usage is TRBV28 and J usage is TRBJ1-3; no clear D gene. The CDR3 totals 15 residues. Per germline, CDR1 MDHEN and CDR2 SYDVKM. V gave up 1 base and J gave up 4 bases, with 11 bases separating them. DNA for the CDR3: TGTGCCAGCAGTTTATTTATAGGGCTGGGAAACACCATATATTTT. Translating gives CASSLFIGLGNTIYF.

V gene TRBV4-3 combines with J gene TRBJ2-5; D is perhaps TRBD2 (6 bases). Germline V CDR1 and CDR2: LGHNA, YSLEER. The CDR3 covers 13 residues. Trimming left V 1 base short and J 5 bases short, with 8 bases between. CDR3 DNA sequence: TGCGCCAGCAGCCAAGTTGGGGGGGAGACCCAGTACTTC. The encoded protein is CASSQVGGETQYF.

The chain couples TRBV15 to TRBJ1-2; D unclear. Germline values: CDR1 LNHNV, CDR2 YYDKDF (reference sequence). The CDR3 sequence is 16 residues long. V shed 0 bases and J shed 0 bases, with 11 bases lying between them. In DNA form, the CDR3 reads TGTGCCACCAGCAGAGATTGGACGGCCTCTAACTATGGCTACACCTTC. It yields the protein CATSRDWTASNYGYTF.

J is TRBJ2-1 and V is TRBV7-2, with TRBD2 as a possible D gene (5 bases). CDR3 length: 15 amino acids. Trimming left V 5 bases short and J 5 bases short, with 16 bases between. Germline V gene data show CDR1 as SGHTA and CDR2 as FQGNSA. The CDR3, as DNA: TGTGCCAGCAGCCGCCCGGGATTTGATCACAATGAGCAGTTCTTC. As protein: CASSRPGFDHNEQFF. The full variable domain, rest sourced from reference TRBV7-2 and TRBJ2-1, is GAGVSQSPSNKVTEKGKDVELRCDPISGHTALYWYRQSLGQGLEFLIYFQGNSAPDKSGLPSDRFSAERTGGSVSTLTIQRTQQEDSAVYLCASSRPGFDHNEQFFGPGTRLTVL.

The chain is built from TRBV10-3 and TRBJ1-1; perhaps TRBD1 as D (6 bases). V lost 4 bases and J lost 2, with 14 bases in between. CDR1 and CDR2 from the germline V gene are ENHRY and SYGVKD. This CDR3 spans 15 amino acids. In DNA, the CDR3 is TGTGCCATCAGTGCACGGACACAGGGAAACACTGAAGCTTTCTTT. It translates to CAISARTQGNTEAFF.

This chain links TRBV7-6 with TRBJ1-1; TRBD1 matches at 9 bases. This CDR3 contains 17 residues. Germline V gene lookup returns CDR1 SGHVS and CDR2 FNYEAQ. V was pared by 3 bases and J by 6 bases, with 14 bases of the junction left unmatched. CDR3 nucleotide sequence: TGTGCCAGCAGCTTGGAGACAGGGGGGGTGGTGACCGCTGAAGCTTTCTTT. This encodes CASSLETGGVVTAEAFF.

CDR3 region: CATGPVPYNEQFF. CDR3 sequence (DNA): TGTGCCACGGGACCGGTTCCCTACAATGAGCAGTTCTTC. V usage is TRBV6-2 or TRBV6-3 and J usage is TRBJ2-1; TRBD1 or TRBD2 may be the D gene (5 bases each). With 10 bases removed from V and 2 bases from J, the gap between germline ends came to 12 bases. CDR3 length equals 13 residues. Germline CDR1 reads MNHEY; CDR2 reads SVGEGT.

This clonotype has only a few counts. This sequence joins TRBV5-1 and TRBJ2-1; D unresolved. CDR1 is SGHRS and CDR2 is YFSETQ in the germline V gene. The CDR3 spans 15 residues. V lost 0 bases, J lost 6 bases, and 13 bases lay in between. The CDR3 region has the DNA TGCGCCAGCAGCTTGGATCAGATAAGTGGCAATGAGCAGTTCTTC. Translating gives CASSLDQISGNEQFF.

The chain couples TRBV7-6 to TRBJ2-5; 7 bases match TRBD1. The germline V gene has CDR1 SGHVS and CDR2 FNYEAQ. The CDR3 extends over 14 amino acids. J was trimmed by 4 bases and V by 5 bases; bases with no gene match: 7. CDR3 in DNA: TGTGCCAGCAGCGGGGACAGCAAAAGAGAGACCCAGTACTTC. It is translated as CASSGDSKRETQYF.

This chain's CDR3 is CASSSFGDSEKLFF. DNA of the CDR3: TGTGCCAGCAGTTCATTCGGAGATTCAGAAAAACTGTTTTTT. The chain is built from TRBV6-5 and TRBJ1-4; no clear D. Germline CDR1 MNHEY, CDR2 SVGAGI. This CDR3 is 14 amino acids long. V was cut by 4 bases and J by 8 bases, with 14 bases left in between.

The chain combines TRBV12-3 or TRBV12-4 with TRBJ1-1, with 7 bases fitting TRBD1. With 5 bases clipped from V and 4 bases from J, the junction kept 13 bases outside the gene matches. The CDR3 consists of 16 residues. The CDR3 protein is CASSMRQGGSGTEAFF. The CDR3 DNA reads as TGTGCCAGCAGTATGAGACAGGGAGGTTCTGGCACTGAAGCTTTCTTT.

The sample holds a few counts of this clonotype. The genes are TRBV5-1 and TRBJ2-1; TRBD2 might be the D (7 bases). This CDR3 is 16 amino acids long. Germline loops: CDR1 SGHRS, CDR2 YFSETQ. V shed 2 bases and J shed 3 bases, with 15 bases lying between them. CDR3 nucleotide sequence: TGCGCCAGCAGCTTAGGGGGGGGCGATTTCTACAATGAGCAGTTCTTC. Protein: CASSLGGGDFYNEQFF.

This clonotype was seen a few times. The V and J genes are TRBV20-1 and TRBJ2-1; 10 bases map to TRBD2. This CDR3 is 16 amino acids long. The V and J ends lost 0 bases and 7 bases, in that order; junction bases with no gene match: 9. The germline V gene encodes CDR1 DFQATT and CDR2 SNEGSKA (reference sequence). The CDR3 coding sequence is TGCAGTGCTAGAGATAGTCGCCTAGCGGGAGATAATGAGCAGTTCTTC. This sequence encodes CSARDSRLAGDNEQFF.

A few counts support this clonotype. The chain has TRBV5-6 and TRBJ1-1; TRBD1 might be the D (5 bases). The V end was cut by 3 bases, the J end by 8 bases, with 11 bases between. Germline-derived CDR1 and CDR2 are SGHDT and YYEEEE. This CDR3 has 12 amino acids. CDR3: CASSSTGGEAFF. In DNA form, the CDR3 reads TGTGCCAGCAGCTCAACGGGGGGGGAAGCTTTCTTT.

The J gene is TRBJ1-1, the V gene TRBV2; D is possibly TRBD1 (5 bases). Germline CDR1 and CDR2: SNHLY and FYNNEI. Trimming stripped 8 bases from V and 5 bases from J, with 21 bases between. This CDR3 is 15 amino acids long. For the CDR3, the DNA is TGTGCCAGCGGGAAGGACTTGCCGGGGGATACTGAAGCTTTCTTT. The encoded protein is CASGKDLPGDTEAFF.

The chain has TRBV12-5 and TRBJ2-7; no clear D. Germline loops: CDR1 LGHNT, CDR2 FRNRAP. V lost 0 bases and J 2 bases, leaving 14 bases between the germline ends. The length of the CDR3 is 16 residues. CDR3 region: CASGLVPGPNPYEQYV. The CDR3, as DNA: TGTGCTAGTGGTTTGGTACCGGGCCCTAACCCCTACGAGCAGTACGTC.

The chain is built from TRBV5-1 and TRBJ1-5, with a weak D call TRBD1 (5 bases). CDR1 is SGHRS, CDR2 YFSETQ, per germline. The CDR3 covers 15 residues. Trimming removed 3 bases from V and 3 bases from J, with 13 bases in between. CDR3 sequence: CASSWDAANNQPQHF. The CDR3 bases are TGCGCCAGCAGCTGGGACGCAGCGAACAATCAGCCCCAGCATTTT.

This clonotype was found a few times. This chain uses TRBV18 with TRBJ1-1; D is uncertain. The CDR3 runs 16 residues. The germline gives CDR1 KGHSH, CDR2 LQKENI. V shed 1 base and J shed 4 bases, with 16 bases lying between them. The CDR3, as DNA: TGTGCCAGCTCACCACGACCGGGAACGGGAAGCACTGAAGCTTTCTTT. This sequence encodes CASSPRPGTGSTEAFF. The variable domain in full, with the rest retrieved from reference TRBV18 and TRBJ1-1, is NAGVMQNPRHLVRRRGQEARLRCSPMKGHSHVYWYRQLPEEGLKFMVYLQKENIIDESGMPKERFSAEFPKEGPSILRIQQVVRGDSAAYFCASSPRPGTGSTEAFFGQGTRLTVV.

This clonotype came up a few times. The chain recombines TRBV7-2 with TRBJ2-6; 7 nucleotides line up with TRBD2. Germline CDR1 is SGHTA and CDR2 is FQGNSA. The CDR3 contains 15 residues. After removal of 5 bases from V and 2 bases from J, the junction contained 3 bases not matched to a gene. CDR3 sequence (DNA): TGTGCCAGCAGCCGTCGGGGGGCTGGGGCCAACGTCCTGACTTTC. Its translation: CASSRRGAGANVLTF.